This record looks at one TCR beta chain sequence and its context. This sample stems from a study of blood T cell repertoires in COVID-19. Study-wide context: There were acute and convalescent COVID-19 samples, and they came from the United States, Italy and Spain. T cells, B-cell-depleted T cells, or PBMCs supplied cDNA or gDNA.

The CDR3 loop spans 13 amino acids. V lost 5 bases to trimming and J lost 7 bases; unmatched junction nucleotides: 4. Germline V gene sequence: CDR1 SGHRS, CDR2 YFSETQ. Per the study methods: Estimation of nucleated cell counts relied on the amplification of reference gene primers. TCRdb keeps only in-frame clones here, not all; method: immunoSEQ multiplex PCR. Clone size and V and J calls were adopted from that table, with D and trimming inferred from the DNA. The table lists roughly 250,000 clones, 70% to 85% of them singletons. The V and J genes are TRBV5-1 and TRBJ1-4; 8 nucleotides agree with TRBD1. The specimen was peripheral blood. The sequence was obtained from an elderly woman with active or convalescent COVID-19. Here the CDR3 reads CASSIGQGEKLFF. The DNA for the CDR3 is TGCGCCAGCAGTATAGGACAGGGTGAAAAACTGTTTTTT.